The following is a T cell receptor beta chain sequence with its context. Other DNA sequences of this sample code for an identical CDR3. The data originate from a study of blood T cell repertoires in COVID-19. Study-level background: Sources were T cells, B-cell-depleted T cells, or PBMCs; the material itself was cDNA or gDNA.

The CDR3 is 14 amino acids. V gave up 3 bases and J gave up 4 bases; unmatched junction bases: 5. Looked up from germline, CDR1 is LNHDA and CDR2 is SQIVND (reference sequence). Some clones are missing from TCRdb's copy, which holds only in-frame ones; the method was immunoSEQ multiplex PCR. Of under 250,000 clones in the sample, approximately 90% are singletons; the top ten hold approximately 0.77%. The specimen was peripheral blood. The chain employs TRBV19 and TRBJ1-2; 7 positions match TRBD1. The TCR comes from a man aged 55 to 70 with COVID-19, enrolled during active disease. This CDR3 reads CASSIPGGPYGYTF. The CDR3, as DNA: TGTGCCAGTAGTATCCCAGGGGGTCCCTATGGCTACACCTTC.